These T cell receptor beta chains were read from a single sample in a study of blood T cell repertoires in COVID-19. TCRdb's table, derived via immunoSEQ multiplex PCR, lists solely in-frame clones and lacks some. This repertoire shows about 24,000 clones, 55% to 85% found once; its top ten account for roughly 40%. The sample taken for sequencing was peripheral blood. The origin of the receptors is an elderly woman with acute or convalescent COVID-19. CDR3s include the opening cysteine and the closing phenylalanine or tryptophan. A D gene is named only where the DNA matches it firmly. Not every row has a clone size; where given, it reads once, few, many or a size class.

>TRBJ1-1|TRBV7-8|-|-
CASSLGAGNTEAFF
TGTGCCAGCAGCTTAGGCGCAGGGAACACTGAAGCTTTCTTT
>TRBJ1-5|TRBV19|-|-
CASSIARGNQPQHF
TGTGCCAGTAGTATAGCACGGGGTAATCAGCCCCAGCATTTT
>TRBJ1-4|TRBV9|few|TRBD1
CASSVSPGTGDNEKLFF
TGTGCCAGCAGCGTCTCCCCCGGGACAGGGGATAATGAAAAACTGTTTTTT
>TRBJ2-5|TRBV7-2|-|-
CASSLGLGSVETQYF
TGTGCCAGCAGCTTAGGACTAGGGAGCGTTGAGACCCAGTACTTC
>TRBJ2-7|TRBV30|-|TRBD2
CAWSGLLRSGRYEQYF
TGTGCCTGGAGTGGGCTCCTGCGTAGCGGGAGATACGAGCAGTACTTC
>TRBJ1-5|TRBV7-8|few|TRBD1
CASSLDTGGNQPQHF
TGTGCCAGCAGCTTAGATACAGGGGGCAATCAGCCCCAGCATTTT
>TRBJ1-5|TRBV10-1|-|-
CASRVPEEGSGGNQPQHF
TGCGCCAGCAGAGTCCCCGAAGAGGGCTCCGGGGGCAATCAGCCCCAGCATTTT
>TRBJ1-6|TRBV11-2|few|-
CASSSGAEGSSYNSPLHF
TGTGCCAGCAGCTCCGGAGCCGAGGGTTCCTCCTATAATTCACCCCTCCACTTT
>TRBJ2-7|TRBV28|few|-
CASSSTSDEQYF
TGTGCCAGCAGTTCCACCTCAGACGAGCAGTACTTC
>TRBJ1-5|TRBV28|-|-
CASSSQTGTSRQPQHF
TGTGCCAGCAGCTCCCAAACCGGGACATCTAGACAGCCCCAGCATTTT
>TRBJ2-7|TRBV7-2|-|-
CASSREVATYEQYF
TGTGCCAGCAGCCGCGAGGTAGCGACCTACGAGCAGTACTTC
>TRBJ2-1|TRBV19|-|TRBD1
CASSIRGTGLGPGVEQFF
TGTGCCAGTAGTATAAGGGGGACAGGCCTTGGGCCGGGGGTTGAGCAGTTCTTC
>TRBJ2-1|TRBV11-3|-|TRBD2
CASSLAGGIGNEQFF
TGTGCCAGCAGCCTAGCGGGGGGAATAGGGAATGAGCAGTTCTTC
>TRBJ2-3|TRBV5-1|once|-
CASSFTGTSTDTQYF
TGCGCCAGCAGCTTTACCGGGACTAGCACAGATACGCAGTATTTT
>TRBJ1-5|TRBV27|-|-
CASGLGQPQHF
TGTGCCAGTGGACTAGGGCAGCCCCAGCATTTT
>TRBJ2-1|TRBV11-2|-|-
CASSLVPGIIDEQFF
TGTGCCAGCAGCTTAGTTCCGGGAATCATCGATGAGCAGTTCTTC
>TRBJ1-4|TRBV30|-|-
CAWSVGGAVEKLFF
TGTGCCTGGAGTGTTGGTGGGGCTGTTGAAAAACTGTTTTTT
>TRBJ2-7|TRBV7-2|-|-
CASSPGLGEQYF
TGTGCCAGCAGCCCAGGGTTGGGGGAGCAGTACTTC
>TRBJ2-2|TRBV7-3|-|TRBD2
CASRSTSGVTGELFF
TGTGCCAGCAGAAGTACTAGCGGGGTCACCGGGGAGCTGTTTTTT
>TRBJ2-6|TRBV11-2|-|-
CASSSSQGANVLTF
TGTGCCAGCAGCTCCTCCCAGGGGGCCAACGTCCTGACTTTC
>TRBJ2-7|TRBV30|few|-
CAWSVGDYEQYF
TGTGCCTGGAGTGTAGGGGACTACGAGCAGTACTTC
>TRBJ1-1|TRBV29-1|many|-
CSVAGGAANTEAFF
TGCAGCGTTGCTGGGGGGGCTGCGAACACTGAAGCTTTCTTT
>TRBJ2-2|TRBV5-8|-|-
CASSLPREGANTGELFF
TGTGCCAGCAGTTTGCCTAGGGAGGGGGCGAACACCGGGGAGCTGTTTTTT
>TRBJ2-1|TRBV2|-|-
CASRELNEQFF
TGTGCCAGCAGGGAACTCAATGAGCAGTTCTTC
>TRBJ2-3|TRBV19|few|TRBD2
CASSYRLAGDTDTQYF
TGTGCCAGTAGTTACAGACTAGCGGGAGATACAGATACGCAGTATTTT
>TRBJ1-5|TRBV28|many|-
CASSFETPGQPQHF
TGTGCCAGCAGTTTCGAGACACCGGGACAGCCCCAGCATTTT
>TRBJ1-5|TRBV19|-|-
CASSPNQRQPQHF
TGTGCCAGTAGTCCCAATCAACGGCAGCCCCAGCATTTT
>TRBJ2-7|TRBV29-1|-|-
CSVEEDTSYEQYF
TGCAGCGTTGAAGAGGACACCTCCTACGAGCAGTACTTC
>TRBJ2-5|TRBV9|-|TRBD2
CASSPPSGGLQETQYF
TGTGCCAGCAGCCCCCCTAGCGGGGGCCTCCAAGAGACCCAGTACTTC
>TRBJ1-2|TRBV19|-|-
CASSAGSNYGYTF
TGTGCCAGTAGCGCGGGATCGAACTATGGCTACACCTTC
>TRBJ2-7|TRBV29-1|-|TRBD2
CSFSASGGGEQYF
TGCAGCTTTTCGGCGTCCGGGGGGGGTGAGCAGTACTTC
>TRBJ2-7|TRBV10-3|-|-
CAISGSSYEQYF
TGTGCCATCAGTGGCAGCTCCTACGAGCAGTACTTC
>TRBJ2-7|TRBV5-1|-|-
CASSSTGLHEQYF
TGCGCCAGCAGCTCGACGGGACTCCACGAGCAGTACTTC
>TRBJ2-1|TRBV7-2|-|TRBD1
CASSLRWGQLLSYNEQFF
TGTGCCAGCAGCTTGCGATGGGGACAGCTGTTATCCTACAATGAGCAGTTCTTC
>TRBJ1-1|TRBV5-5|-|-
CASSPGGRARVTEAFF
TGTGCCAGCAGCCCCGGAGGTCGGGCTCGGGTCACTGAAGCTTTCTTT
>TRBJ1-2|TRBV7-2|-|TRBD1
CASSARQGLGGYTF
TGTGCCAGCAGCGCCAGACAGGGACTGGGAGGCTACACCTTC
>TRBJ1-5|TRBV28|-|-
CASSFLGLNVQPQHF
TGTGCCAGCAGTTTCTTGGGGCTGAACGTTCAGCCCCAGCATTTT
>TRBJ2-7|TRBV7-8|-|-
CASSRGGGGYEQYF
TGTGCCAGCAGCCGAGGCGGGGGCGGGTACGAGCAGTACTTC
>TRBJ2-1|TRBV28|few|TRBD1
CASSLWGQGSYNEQFF
TGTGCCAGCAGTTTATGGGGACAGGGCTCCTACAATGAGCAGTTCTTC
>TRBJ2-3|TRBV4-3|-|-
CASSQEPADTQYF
TGCGCCAGCAGCCAAGAACCGGCAGATACGCAGTATTTT
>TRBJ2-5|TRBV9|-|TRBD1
CASSVRDRGLGETQYF
TGTGCCAGCAGCGTCCGGGACAGGGGGCTGGGAGAGACCCAGTACTTC
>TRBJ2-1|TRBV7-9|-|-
CASSWGQGYDNEQFF
TGTGCCAGCAGCTGGGGGCAGGGCTATGATAATGAGCAGTTCTTC
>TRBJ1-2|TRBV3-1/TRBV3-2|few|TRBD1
CASSPLGTGREAGYTF
TGTGCCAGCAGCCCACTTGGGACAGGGAGAGAAGCTGGCTACACCTTC
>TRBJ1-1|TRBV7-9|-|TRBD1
CASSGQGRNTEAFF
TGTGCCAGCAGCGGACAGGGGCGGAACACTGAAGCTTTCTTT
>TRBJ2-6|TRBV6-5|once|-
CASQGQSSGANVLTF
TGTGCCAGCCAGGGGCAGAGCTCTGGGGCCAACGTCCTGACTTTC
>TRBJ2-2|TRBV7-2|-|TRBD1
CASSPNGQGITGELFF
TGTGCCAGCAGCCCTAACGGACAGGGGATCACCGGGGAGCTGTTTTTT
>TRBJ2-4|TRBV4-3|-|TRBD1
CASSQDERTGVGNIQYF
TGCGCCAGCAGCCAAGATGAGAGGACAGGGGTGGGAAACATTCAGTACTTC
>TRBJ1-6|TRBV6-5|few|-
CASSLQLRESPLHF
TGTGCCAGCAGTCTCCAACTAAGAGAGTCACCCCTCCACTTT
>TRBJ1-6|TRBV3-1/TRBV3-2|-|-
CASSQGQPNSPLHF
TGTGCCAGCAGCCAAGGACAACCCAATTCACCCCTCCACTTT